This record concerns one T cell receptor beta chain sequence. This sample is part of a study of T cell changes during pregnancy in multiple sclerosis. The CDR3 is 17 residues long. V was pared by 1 base and J by 0 bases, with 13 bases between. CDR1 SQVTM and CDR2 ANQGSEA come from the germline V gene. Clones were read by immunoSEQ multiplex PCR, and TCRdb kept only the in-frame ones, dropping some. This table has 35,000 to 45,000 clones, 80% to 95% appearing once. This receptor was obtained from a female donor with multiple sclerosis, enrolled in a pregnancy study. This chain connects TRBV29-1 to TRBJ2-6; D remains ambiguous. The sequences come from CD4+ T cells from peripheral blood mononuclear cells, collected in the third trimester of pregnancy. CDR3 amino acids: CSVEGSSFASGANVLTF. In nucleotides, the CDR3 is TGCAGCGTTGAAGGGAGTTCCTTCGCCTCTGGGGCCAACGTCCTGACTTTC.